The rows below give T cell receptor beta chains drawn from one sample of a study of cytomegalovirus exposure and HLA in healthy donors. The protocol was immunoSEQ multiplex PCR, while the TCRdb copy is restricted to in-frame clones and leaves out a portion. The table lists 180,000 or so clones, 82% of them singletons. The sequencing input was PBMCs. Receptor source: a man aged 40-55 years in good health and CMV-seronegative. Each CDR3 is given with its conserved first and last residue. A D gene is named only where the DNA matches it firmly. Size is omitted from some rows. Given values are once, few, many or a class for expanded clones.

TRBD2 | NA | TRBJ2-1 | TRBV7-8 | TGTGCCAGCAGCCAGGGACTAGCGGGATCCTTAGAGCAGTTCTTC | CASSQGLAGSLEQFF
TRBD2 | few | TRBJ2-2 | TRBV7-2 | TGTGCCAGCAGCCCAGCATTAGCGGGGGCTAACACCGGGGAGCTGTTTTTT | CASSPALAGANTGELFF
TRBD1 | NA | TRBJ1-2 | TRBV28 | TGTGCCACCCGGACAGGGGGCTGGTATGGCTACACCTTC | CATRTGGWYGYTF
TRBD2 | NA | TRBJ2-2 | TRBV4-3 | TGCGCCAGCAGCCAGGGGATAAACGGGGGGGCCGGGGAGCTGTTTTTT | CASSQGINGGAGELFF
TRBD2 | NA | TRBJ2-1 | TRBV5-1 | TGCGCCAGCAATTCAGCGGGACTTGCCTACAATGAGCAGTTCTTC | CASNSAGLAYNEQFF
TRBD1 | few | TRBJ1-1 | TRBV9 | TGTGCCAGCAGCGCTTGGACAGGGCCGAACACTGAAGCTTTCTTT | CASSAWTGPNTEAFF
NA | NA | TRBJ2-2 | TRBV7-2 | TGTGCCAGCAGGAGCATCGGGGAGCTGTTTTTT | CASRSIGELFF
TRBD1 | NA | TRBJ2-3 | TRBV5-1 | TGCGCCAGCAGCTTGCACAGGGGGAGCACAGATACGCAGTATTTT | CASSLHRGSTDTQYF
TRBD2 | once | TRBJ2-7 | TRBV5-3 | TGTGCCAGAAGCTCCGGGGGGTCCACCTACGAGCAGTACTTC | CARSSGGSTYEQYF
NA | NA | TRBJ1-2 | TRBV19 | TGTGCCAGTATACCCGTGTCGACAGCAAACTATGGCTACACCTTC | CASIPVSTANYGYTF
NA | NA | TRBJ1-5 | TRBV30 | TGTGCCTGGAGTGAAAACACCAATCAGCCCCAGCATTTT | CAWSENTNQPQHF
NA | NA | TRBJ2-7 | TRBV7-2 | TGTGCCAGCAGCCCTGTAGCGTCCGACTCCTACGAGCAGTACTTC | CASSPVASDSYEQYF
TRBD1 | NA | TRBJ1-4 | TRBV7-2 | TGTGCCAGCAGCCTGGGACAGTCTAATGAAAAACTGTTTTTT | CASSLGQSNEKLFF
NA | NA | TRBJ1-4 | TRBV21-1 | TGTGCCAGCACCCGAGATGAAAAACTGTTTTTT | CASTRDEKLFF
NA | NA | TRBJ1-5 | TRBV28 | TGTGCCAGCAGAAAGCCACGGGTCAGCAATCAGCCCCAGCATTTT | CASRKPRVSNQPQHF
TRBD1 | NA | TRBJ1-3 | TRBV4-1 | TGCGCCAGCAGCCAATCCGACAGGGACGGAAACACCATATATTTT | CASSQSDRDGNTIYF
NA | NA | TRBJ2-1 | TRBV11-2 | TGTGCCAGCAGCCCCAGGCACCGGGATGCCAATGAGCAGTTCTTC | CASSPRHRDANEQFF
NA | NA | TRBJ2-6 | TRBV5-6 | TGTGCCAGCAGCTTCGAGGTTATCTCTGGGGCCAACGTCCTGACTTTC | CASSFEVISGANVLTF
TRBD1 | NA | TRBJ1-1 | TRBV5-5 | TGTGCCAGCACCCTAGGACAGGGAGGGAACACTGAAGCTTTCTTT | CASTLGQGGNTEAFF
TRBD1 | NA | TRBJ2-5 | TRBV5-5 | TGTGCCAGCAGCTTGGTAGGGACAGCGCCCAGAGAGACCCAGTACTTC | CASSLVGTAPRETQYF
TRBD1 | NA | TRBJ1-5 | TRBV19 | TGTGCCAGTAGTCTCACCGGGACAGGGGGCGGTCAGCCCCAGCATTTT | CASSLTGTGGGQPQHF
NA | NA | TRBJ2-7 | TRBV5-1 | TGCGCCAGCGCAGGGTCTCTCGCCTACGAGCAGTACTTC | CASAGSLAYEQYF
TRBD2 | NA | TRBJ2-5 | TRBV11-2 | TGTGCCAGCAGCTACGGGACTAGCGGGGTGGAGACCCAGTACTTC | CASSYGTSGVETQYF
TRBD1 | NA | TRBJ1-2 | TRBV5-6 | TGTGCCAGCAGCTTGCTGAGGGGGCCGAACTATGGCTACACCTTC | CASSLLRGPNYGYTF
TRBD2 | NA | TRBJ2-7 | TRBV28 | TGTGCCAGCAGGGCGGGGCTAGCGGCCTCCTACGAGCAGTACTTC | CASRAGLAASYEQYF
TRBD2 | NA | TRBJ2-3 | TRBV4-3 | TGCGCCAGCAGCCAAGATGGGGGGGCGGGAGGTACAGATACGCAGTATTTT | CASSQDGGAGGTDTQYF
TRBD1 | NA | TRBJ2-5 | TRBV27 | TGTGCCAGCAGCCAAAGGGGTGGGACAGGGGACGAGACCCAGTACTTC | CASSQRGGTGDETQYF
TRBD2 | NA | TRBJ2-7 | TRBV9 | TGTGCCAGCAGCGCAGGACTAGCGGGGTCCTCCTACGAGCAGTACTTC | CASSAGLAGSSYEQYF
NA | NA | TRBJ2-7 | TRBV9 | TGTGCCAGCAGCGTCGTCCCGGGAGAGGGCGAGCAGTACTTC | CASSVVPGEGEQYF
TRBD2 | NA | TRBJ2-3 | TRBV7-9 | TGTTCCAGCAGCGTACTAGCGGGAGTCGTTGAGGGACACACAGATACGCAGTATTTT | CSSSVLAGVVEGHTDTQYF
TRBD2 | NA | TRBJ2-1 | TRBV27 | TGTGCCAGCAGTTTCTCCCGCGGGAGGGGCTCCTACAATGAGCAGTTCTTC | CASSFSRGRGSYNEQFF
NA | NA | TRBJ2-7 | TRBV29-1 | TGCAGCGTTGAATTGCGGGACCCCGGCTCCTACGAGCAGTACTTC | CSVELRDPGSYEQYF
TRBD1 | NA | TRBJ1-4 | TRBV5-1 | TGCGCCAGCAGGACACAGGGGGCGAATGAAAAACTGTTTTTT | CASRTQGANEKLFF
TRBD2 | NA | TRBJ2-3 | TRBV27 | TGTGCCAGCAGTGAAAGGGGGACTAGCGGGAGGGCCAAAGATACGCAGTATTTT | CASSERGTSGRAKDTQYF
TRBD1 | NA | TRBJ1-2 | TRBV19 | TGTGCCAGTGGTTCCGAACGAGGACAGGGGGCTCATGGCTACACCTTC | CASGSERGQGAHGYTF
NA | few | TRBJ2-5 | TRBV4-3 | TGCGCCAGCGGTCATAACTTAGCGGAGACCCAGTACTTC | CASGHNLAETQYF
TRBD1 | NA | TRBJ2-2 | TRBV5-1 | TGCGCCAGCAGTACAGGGGACACCGGGGAGCTGTTTTTT | CASSTGDTGELFF
TRBD2 | NA | TRBJ2-1 | TRBV7-3 | TGTGCCAGCAGCTTCACTAGCGGGGGTTATGGGAATGAGCAGTTCTTC | CASSFTSGGYGNEQFF
NA | NA | TRBJ1-5 | TRBV11-2 | TGTGCCAGCAGCTTAGCAGAAAATCAGCCCCAGCATTTT | CASSLAENQPQHF
NA | few | TRBJ2-6 | TRBV6-5 | TGTGCCAGCAGTGATCCTACTGGGGCCAACGTCCTGACTTTC | CASSDPTGANVLTF
TRBD2 | few | TRBJ2-4 | TRBV18 | TGTGCCAGCTCACCAAGAGCGACTAGCGGGATAGCCAAAAACATTCAGTACTTC | CASSPRATSGIAKNIQYF
TRBD2 | NA | TRBJ2-2 | TRBV28 | TGTGGTTCTCAGCGGGGGTCCCGGAACACCGGGGAGCTGTTTTTT | CGSQRGSRNTGELFF
NA | NA | TRBJ2-3 | TRBV7-2 | TGTGCCAGCAGCTTATATCTGGCGGTCACAGATACGCAGTATTTT | CASSLYLAVTDTQYF
NA | NA | TRBJ1-4 | TRBV15 | TGTGCCACCAGCAGGGGGGACTCGGAAAAACTGTTTTTT | CATSRGDSEKLFF
NA | once | TRBJ1-1 | TRBV9 | TGTGCCAGCAGCGTAGGTGGAGGTATGAACACTGAAGCTTTCTTT | CASSVGGGMNTEAFF